This record looks at one TCR beta chain sequence and its context. TCRdb's table, derived via immunoSEQ multiplex PCR, lists solely in-frame clones and lacks some. The profile shows about 42,000 clones, about 95% of them singletons. This record belongs to a study of T cell changes during pregnancy in multiple sclerosis. The CDR3 consists of 13 residues. V lost 0 bases and J lost 0, with 2 bases in between. Germline V CDR1 and CDR2: LNHNV, YYDKDF (reference sequence). Sequenced here: peripheral blood, sampled in the second trimester of pregnancy. The genes are TRBV15 and TRBJ1-2; no clear D gene. The receptor comes from a female donor with multiple sclerosis, enrolled in a pregnancy study. The CDR3 loop is CATSRDTNYGYTF. CDR3 DNA: TGTGCCACCAGCAGAGACACTAACTATGGCTACACCTTC.